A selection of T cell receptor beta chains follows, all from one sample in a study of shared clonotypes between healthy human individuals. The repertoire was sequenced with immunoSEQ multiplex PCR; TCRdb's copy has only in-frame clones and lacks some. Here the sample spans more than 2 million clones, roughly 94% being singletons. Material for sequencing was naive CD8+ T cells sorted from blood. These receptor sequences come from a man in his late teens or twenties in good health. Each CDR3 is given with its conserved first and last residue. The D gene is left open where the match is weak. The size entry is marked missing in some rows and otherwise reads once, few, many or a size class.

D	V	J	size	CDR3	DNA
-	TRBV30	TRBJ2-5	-	CAWSWGYPETQYF	TGTGCCTGGAGTTGGGGGTATCCAGAGACCCAGTACTTC
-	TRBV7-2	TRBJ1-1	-	CASSLGLRGPRDPNTEAFF	TGTGCCAGCAGCTTAGGCTTGCGTGGTCCCCGGGACCCGAACACTGAAGCTTTCTTT
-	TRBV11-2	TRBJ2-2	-	CASSLGSGGSGGELFF	TGTGCCAGCAGCTTAGGATCCGGGGGCAGCGGCGGGGAGCTGTTTTTT
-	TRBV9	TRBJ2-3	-	CASSATGTPLSTDTQYF	TGTGCCAGCAGCGCTACCGGGACTCCTCTATCCACAGATACGCAGTATTTT
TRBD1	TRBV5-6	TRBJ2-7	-	CASSTDRGEQYF	TGTGCCAGCAGTACTGACAGGGGCGAGCAGTACTTC
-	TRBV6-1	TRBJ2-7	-	CASSLQGYEQYF	TGTGCCAGCAGTCTCCAGGGTTACGAGCAGTACTTC
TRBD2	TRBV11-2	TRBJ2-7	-	CASSLDWVAGAQISSYEQYF	TGTGCCAGCAGCTTAGATTGGGTAGCGGGGGCCCAAATCAGCTCCTACGAGCAGTACTTC
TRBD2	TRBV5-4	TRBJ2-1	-	CASSLGLAGPTSYNEQFF	TGTGCCAGCAGCTTGGGGCTAGCGGGTCCCACCTCCTACAATGAGCAGTTCTTC
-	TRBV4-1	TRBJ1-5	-	CASSQGGGVGQPQHF	TGCGCCAGCAGCCAAGGGGGGGGTGTTGGTCAGCCCCAGCATTTT
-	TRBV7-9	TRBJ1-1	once	CASSFESVLDTEAFF	TGTGCCAGCAGCTTTGAATCCGTTTTGGACACTGAAGCTTTCTTT
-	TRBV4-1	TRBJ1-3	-	CASSQEVRGIGNTIYF	TGCGCCAGCAGCCAAGAGGTACGGGGAATAGGAAACACCATATATTTT
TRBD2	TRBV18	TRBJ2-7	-	CASSPPPGGPHEQYF	TGTGCCAGCTCACCACCCCCGGGAGGGCCCCACGAGCAGTACTTC
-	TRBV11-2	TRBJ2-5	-	CASSLLAGRGGQETQYF	TGTGCCAGCAGCCTACTCGCGGGCAGGGGTGGACAAGAGACCCAGTACTTC